The 10 T cell receptor beta chains in this list originate from one sample, sequenced in a study of blood T cell repertoires in COVID-19. The protocol was immunoSEQ multiplex PCR, while the TCRdb copy is restricted to in-frame clones and leaves out a portion. This repertoire shows 200,000 to 250,000 clones, 65% to 90% found once; its top ten account for 1.5% to 2%. Sequencing was done on a sample of PBMCs or T cells enriched from blood (not recorded which). The receptors were sampled from a man between 40 and 49 years old who had recovered from COVID-19.

V and J are TRBV6-2 or TRBV6-3 and TRBJ1-4; D ambiguous. CDR3 length equals 16 residues. The germline V gene encodes CDR1 MNHEY and CDR2 SVGEGT. Trimming removed 2 bases from V and 0 bases from J, with 10 bases in between. The CDR3 region has the DNA TGTGCCAGCAGTTACGAGGGAATTTCAACTAATGAAAAACTGTTTTTT. This gives the protein CASSYEGISTNEKLFF.

This chain joins TRBV5-5 and TRBJ1-5; TRBD1 might be the D (5 bases). From germline, CDR1 is SGHKS and CDR2 YYEKEE (reference sequence). V gave up 0 bases and J gave up 4 bases, with 8 bases separating them. This CDR3 region has 14 residues. The CDR3 reads CASSLAGLNQPQHF. CDR3 bases: TGTGCCAGCAGCTTGGCGGGACTGAATCAGCCCCAGCATTTT.

This clone was found a few times. The V gene is TRBV10-1, the J gene TRBJ1-1; the match to TRBD1 covers 9 bases. The CDR3 is made up of 18 amino acids. J gave up 3 bases and V 6 bases, and 17 bases lay outside the gene matches. Germline V CDR1 and CDR2: WNHNN, SYGVQD (reference sequence). The CDR3 sequence is CASRGNRGRGRRDTEAFF. The DNA for the CDR3 is TGCGCCAGCAGGGGGAACAGGGGGCGCGGAAGGAGAGACACTGAAGCTTTCTTT.

J is TRBJ2-2 and V is TRBV18; 9 positions match TRBD1. Germline V gene lookup returns CDR1 KGHSH and CDR2 LQKENI. With V trimmed by 3 bases and J by 4 bases, 6 bases remained unmatched. The CDR3 covers 16 residues. In DNA, the CDR3 is TGTGCCAGCTCACCGGGCGGACAGGGGACCACCGGGGAGCTGTTTTTT. This encodes CASSPGGQGTTGELFF.

This clone turned up a few times. V and J are TRBV10-2 and TRBJ1-2; D not certain. V was cut by 8 bases and J by 4 bases, with 14 bases left in between. Germline CDR1 reads WSHSY; CDR2 reads SAAADI. The CDR3 consists of 13 residues. DNA of the CDR3: TGCGCCAGCGCTGAGCAAGGGAGCTATGGCTACACCTTC. Protein: CASAEQGSYGYTF.

The chain employs TRBV28 and TRBJ1-4; 10 nucleotides agree with TRBD1. With 6 bases clipped from V and 3 bases from J, the junction kept 1 base outside the gene matches. CDR1 MDHEN and CDR2 SYDVKM come from the germline V gene. CDR3 size: 14 residues. The CDR3 here is CASRDRGANEKLFF. The CDR3 DNA reads as TGTGCCAGCAGGGACAGGGGGGCTAATGAAAAACTGTTTTTT.

This clone was seen ten or more times. The V call is TRBV3-1 (or the pseudogene TRBV3-2), the J call TRBJ2-1; D is unresolved. There are 15 residues in the CDR3. Germline values: CDR1 LGHDT, CDR2 YNNKEL (reference sequence). Trimming took off 1 base at V and 9 bases at J, with 16 bases between the two ends. The chain's CDR3 is CASSQGRWALSEQFF. The CDR3 coding sequence is TGTGCCAGCAGCCAAGGAAGATGGGCCCTTAGTGAGCAGTTCTTC.

The chain links TRBV5-4 to TRBJ2-7; TRBD1 is a possible D gene (6 bases). Germline V gene lookup returns CDR1 SGHNT and CDR2 YYREEE (reference sequence). CDR3 length: 13 amino acids. The V end lost 2 bases, the J end lost 2 bases, and 8 bases lay between the germline ends. The CDR3 sequence is CASSFGDTYEQYF. The CDR3 bases are TGTGCCAGCAGCTTTGGGGACACCTACGAGCAGTACTTC.

The chain links TRBV11-1 to TRBJ1-3, with D possibly being TRBD1 (6 bases). The CDR3 consists of 14 residues. With 4 bases removed from V and 3 bases from J, the gap between germline ends came to 10 bases. The germline CDR1 and CDR2 sequences are SGHAT and FQDESV (reference sequence). CDR3 region: CASSSGHYGNTIYF. CDR3 coding DNA: TGTGCCAGCAGCTCGGGACATTATGGAAACACCATATATTTT.

The rearrangement links TRBV28 to TRBJ2-7, with 7 nucleotides matching TRBD1. This CDR3 comprises 15 residues. Looked up from germline, CDR1 is MDHEN and CDR2 is SYDVKM. Trimming removed 3 bases from V and 6 bases from J; junction bases left unmatched: 11. The CDR3 sequence is CASSLYGTADLEQYF. For the CDR3, the DNA is TGTGCCAGCAGTTTGTACGGGACAGCCGACCTCGAGCAGTACTTC.